This T cell receptor (beta chain) was sequenced for a study of cytomegalovirus exposure and HLA in healthy donors. Across the whole study: Out of approximately 170 million T cells, an earlier analysis found more than 95 million unique TCR beta sequences in total.

A multiplex PCR was run with 60 Vbeta primers and 13 Jbeta primers. Sequencing used immunoSEQ multiplex PCR; TCRdb keeps in-frame clones, though not all of them. The sample yields about 140,000 clones, around 78% seen once. With 3 bases removed from V and 7 bases from J, the gap between germline ends came to 23 bases. Germline-derived CDR1 and CDR2 are SGDLS and YYNGEE. CDR3 length equals 17 residues. As regards this clone: Its specificity is unknown.

Study-level results: Analysis was carried out at a later point, and it linked a missense DCLRE1C variant to TCR beta V- and J-gene trimming. Excluded: some indistinguishable V segments such as TRBV6-2 and TRBV6-3. Specificity of three CMV-associated chains for CMV antigens was verified in vitro.

The specimen sequenced was PBMCs. J is TRBJ2-1 and V is TRBV9; tentatively, D is TRBD2 (5 bases). The receptor was derived from a man aged 40-49 years in good health and CMV-seronegative. The CDR3 region has the DNA TGTGCCAGCAGCGCGCCCCTCGCCTCCGGGAAAGCGAATGAGCAGTTCTTC. It is translated as CASSAPLASGKANEQFF.